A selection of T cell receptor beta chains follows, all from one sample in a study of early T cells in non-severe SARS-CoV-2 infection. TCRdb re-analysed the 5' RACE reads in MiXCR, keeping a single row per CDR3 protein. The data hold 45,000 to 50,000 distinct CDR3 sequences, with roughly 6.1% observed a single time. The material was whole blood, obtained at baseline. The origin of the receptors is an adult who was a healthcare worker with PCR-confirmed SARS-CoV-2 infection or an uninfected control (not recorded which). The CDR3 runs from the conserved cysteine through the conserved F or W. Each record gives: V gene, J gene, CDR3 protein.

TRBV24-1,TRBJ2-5,CATSDWRGGRETQYF
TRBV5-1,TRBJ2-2,CASSLATGGRRRTGELFF
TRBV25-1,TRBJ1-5,CASSASGEGGPQHF
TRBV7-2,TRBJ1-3,CASSAANSGNTIYF
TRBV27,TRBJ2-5,CASSSSGKETQYF
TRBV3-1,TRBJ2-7,CASSQKTGSGSYEQYF
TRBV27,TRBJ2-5,CASSPWSGGRGETQYF
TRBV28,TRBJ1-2,CASSGQNYGYTF
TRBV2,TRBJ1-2,CASSTPGSAGYTF
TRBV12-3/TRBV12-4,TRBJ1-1,CASSQLQGTAFF
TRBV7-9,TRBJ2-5,CASSLGSGGLQETQYF
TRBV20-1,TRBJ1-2,CSARDRFLYGYTF
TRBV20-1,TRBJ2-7,CSARDRRSFYEQYF
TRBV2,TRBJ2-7,CASSLSPLQPSSYEQYF
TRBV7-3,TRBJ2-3,CASSSQGGKADTQYF
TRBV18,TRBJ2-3,CASSPRDNTDTQFF
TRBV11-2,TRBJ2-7,CASSLAPGRGYEQYF
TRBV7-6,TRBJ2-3,CASSLSPLAGVTDTQYF
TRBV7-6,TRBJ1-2,CASSAGTGDYGYTF
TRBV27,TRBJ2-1,CASSAIMGNVYEQFF
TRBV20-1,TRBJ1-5,CSATGGSNQPQHF
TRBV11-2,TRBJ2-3,CASSLLLTDTQYF
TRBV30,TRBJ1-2,CAWSDRHGYTF
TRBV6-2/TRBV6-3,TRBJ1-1,CASSPETVTEAFF
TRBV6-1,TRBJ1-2,CASSEYLTESYGYTF